The 32 T cell receptor beta chains in this list originate from one sample, sequenced in a study of T cells in Graves' hyperthyroidism and ophthalmopathy. The source material, RNA transcripts, was used to amplify TCR beta CDR3 regions. Primed by the HTBI set, a first-round RT-PCR was run on the TCR CDR3. MiXCR, applied by TCRdb to the multiplex PCR reads, yields one record per CDR3 protein. The table records 340,000 or so distinct CDR3 sequences, 21% of them present only once. Sequenced sample: blood. These receptors were taken from a woman aged 50 to 60 with Graves' hyperthyroidism.

Many counts were recorded for this clonotype. The chain recombines TRBV28 with TRBJ2-7; 9 bases map to TRBD1. The length of the CDR3 is 15 residues. V was pared by 4 bases and J by 2 bases, with 6 bases of the junction left unmatched. CDR1 is MDHEN and CDR2 is SYDVKM in the germline V gene. In DNA, the CDR3 is TGTGCCAGCAGTTCGCCGGGACAGGGAGCCTACGAGCAGTACTTC. Translation: CASSSPGQGAYEQYF.

CDR3 bases: TGTGCCAGCAGCCCCCGGGACTTAGATTCAGATACGCAGTATTTT. Protein sequence: CASSPRDLDSDTQYF. The rearrangement links TRBV7-9 to TRBJ2-3, with D possibly being TRBD2 (6 bases). Germline V gives CDR1 SEHNR, CDR2 FQNEAQ (reference sequence). CDR3 length: 15 amino acids. Trimming stripped 5 bases from V and 4 bases from J, with 16 bases between. The full variable domain, completed using reference TRBV7-9 and TRBJ2-3, is DTGVSQNPRHKITKRGQNVTFRCDPISEHNRLYWYRQTLGQGPEFLTYFQNEAQLEKSRLLSDRFSAERPKGSFSTLEIQRTEQGDSAMYLCASSPRDLDSDTQYFGPGTRLTVL.

This clonotype was recorded a few times. V usage is TRBV7-9 and J usage is TRBJ2-6; D is tentatively TRBD1 or TRBD2 (6 bases each). The CDR3 runs 21 residues. The V end lost 1 base, the J end lost 4 bases, and 26 bases lay between the germline ends. Germline V gives CDR1 SEHNR, CDR2 FQNEAQ (reference sequence). CDR3 nucleotides: TGTGCCAGCAGCTTAGACCGCGACTCCACAGGGAGGCCAACCGGGGCCAACGTCCTGACTTTC. Encoded protein: CASSLDRDSTGRPTGANVLTF.

V usage is TRBV7-6 and J usage is TRBJ2-7, with TRBD1 identical over 7 bases. Unmatched junction bases numbered 3, after V lost 4 bases and J lost 0 bases. Per germline, CDR1 SGHVS and CDR2 FNYEAQ. The CDR3 consists of 14 residues. The CDR3 loop reads CASSYGDSSYEQYF. The CDR3 DNA sequence: TGTGCCAGCAGCTACGGGGACAGCTCCTACGAGCAGTACTTC.

This clonotype was recorded at least ten times. V usage is TRBV7-2 and J usage is TRBJ2-4; no clear D gene. Looked up from germline, CDR1 is SGHTA and CDR2 is FQGNSA. The CDR3 is 13 amino acids. V was clipped by 5 bases and J by 9 bases, with 14 bases between them. The CDR3 nucleotides read TGTGCCAGCAGCAGCCTTGGCGCCAGCATTCAGTACTTC. Amino acid sequence: CASSSLGASIQYF.

In its sample, this clonotype was seen many times. The chain links TRBV6-1 to TRBJ2-7; no firm D call. Germline V gives CDR1 MNHNS, CDR2 SASEGT. The CDR3 spans 11 residues. Trimming shortened V by 7 bases and J by 3 bases, and 7 bases separated the two germline ends. CDR3 sequence reads: CASTGIYEQYF. The DNA for the CDR3 is TGTGCCAGCACGGGCATCTACGAGCAGTACTTC.

A few counts support this clonotype. The chain recombines TRBV11-1 with TRBJ2-5; a possible D gene is TRBD1 (5 bases). This CDR3 is built from 16 residues. With 5 bases removed from V and 2 bases from J, the gap between germline ends came to 18 bases. Germline V gives CDR1 SGHAT, CDR2 FQDESV (reference sequence). This chain's CDR3 is CASSPRVRAEQETQYF. The CDR3, as DNA: TGTGCCAGCAGCCCAAGGGTCAGGGCCGAGCAAGAGACCCAGTACTTC.

This clonotype occurred once. The chain links TRBV12-3 or TRBV12-4 to TRBJ2-2; D perhaps matches TRBD2 (6 bases). The V and J ends lost 5 bases and 6 bases respectively, with 16 bases between them. The CDR3 sequence is 15 residues long. Written as DNA, the CDR3 is TGTGCCAGCAGTCCCCAGCATACTAGCCCCGGGGAGCTGTTTTTT. Its protein is CASSPQHTSPGELFF.

There are many counts of this clonotype. V gene TRBV28 combines with J gene TRBJ1-5, with a tentative D call TRBD1 (5 bases). The CDR3 loop spans 15 amino acids. The germline V and J ends were trimmed by 6 bases and 4 bases, with 16 bases remaining between them. The germline V gene encodes CDR1 MDHEN and CDR2 SYDVKM. The CDR3: CASRGREGGNQPQHF. CDR3 sequence (DNA): TGTGCCAGCAGGGGCAGGGAAGGAGGAAATCAGCCCCAGCATTTT.

This rearrangement joins TRBV20-1 to TRBJ1-5; 7 nucleotides line up with TRBD1. The germline CDR1 and CDR2 sequences are DFQATT and SNEGSKA (reference sequence). The CDR3 loop spans 15 amino acids. The trim removed 0 bases at V and 8 bases at J, leaving 10 bases unmatched. DNA for the CDR3: TGCAGTGCTAGAGATTGGGCAGGGGGGAATGAGCCCCAGCATTTT. Its translation is CSARDWAGGNEPQHF.

This clonotype was seen ten or more times. V gene TRBV5-1 combines with J gene TRBJ2-2, with D possibly TRBD1 on 6 matching bases. CDR1 is SGHRS, CDR2 YFSETQ, per germline. V gave up 4 bases and J gave up 5 bases, with 15 bases separating them. This CDR3 contains 15 residues. CDR3 in amino acids: CASSPNRAETGELFF. The CDR3 coding sequence is TGCGCCAGCAGCCCTAACAGGGCGGAGACCGGGGAGCTGTTTTTT.

This clonotype was observed many times. The chain is built from TRBV5-5 and TRBJ2-5; D unresolved. CDR3 size: 15 residues. Germline CDR1 SGHKS, CDR2 YYEKEE (reference sequence). The ends were cut back, 0 bases at V and 0 bases at J, with 9 bases in the middle. DNA of the CDR3: TGTGCCAGCAGCTTGGCCGGTCAGTACCAAGAGACCCAGTACTTC. It is translated as CASSLAGQYQETQYF.

At least ten counts were recorded for this clonotype. The rearrangement uses TRBV12-3 or TRBV12-4 and TRBJ2-7; D is undetermined. The V end lost 2 bases, the J end lost 2 bases, and 4 bases lay between the germline ends. The CDR3 totals 12 residues. The CDR3 is CASSLNPYEQYF. CDR3 sequence (DNA): TGTGCCAGCAGTTTAAACCCCTACGAGCAGTACTTC.

This clonotype was found many times. This chain uses TRBV27 with TRBJ1-1, with D possibly TRBD1 on 6 matching bases. Trimming cost V 3 bases and J 2 bases, with 10 bases left between them. CDR1 MNHEY and CDR2 SMNVEV come from the germline V gene (reference sequence). This CDR3 spans 14 amino acids. CDR3 sequence reads: CASSFTGINTEAFF. In DNA, the CDR3 is TGTGCCAGCAGTTTCACAGGGATAAACACTGAAGCTTTCTTT.

This rearrangement joins TRBV6-9 to TRBJ2-6; 13 positions agree with TRBD2. The germline gives CDR1 MNHGY, CDR2 SVAAGI. The length of the CDR3 is 16 residues. Germline trimming cut 5 bases from V and 2 bases from J; bases unmatched to any gene: 0. This CDR3 reads CASSGTSGAGANVLTF. CDR3 coding DNA: TGTGCCAGCAGTGGGACTAGCGGGGCTGGGGCCAACGTCCTGACTTTC.

This clonotype was picked up a small number of times. The gene calls are TRBV6-5 and TRBJ2-6, with 7 positions matching TRBD1. Germline V gene data show CDR1 as MNHEY and CDR2 as SVGAGI. There are 17 residues in the CDR3. Losses at the gene ends were 2 bases for V and 0 bases for J; bases not matched to a gene: 4. CDR3 nucleotides: TGTGCCAGCAGTTACAACAGGGGTAGCTCTGGGGCCAACGTCCTGACTTTC. The encoded protein is CASSYNRGSSGANVLTF.

The rearrangement uses TRBV5-1 and TRBJ1-3; D may be TRBD1 (5 bases). CDR1 SGHRS and CDR2 YFSETQ come from the germline V gene. The CDR3 runs to 14 residues. Trimming took off 6 bases at V and 0 bases at J, with 10 bases between the two ends. The DNA of the CDR3 is TGCGCCAGCACCGAGACAGTCTCTGGAAACACCATATATTTT. This encodes CASTETVSGNTIYF.

This chain joins TRBV20-1 and TRBJ2-5; TRBD2 matches 8 bases. Germline CDR1 DFQATT, CDR2 SNEGSKA (reference sequence). This CDR3 has 14 residues. Losses at the gene ends were 3 bases for V and 5 bases for J; bases not matched to a gene: 8. This CDR3 reads CSASGREGGETQYF. The CDR3 coding sequence is TGCAGTGCTAGCGGGAGGGAGGGGGGGGAGACCCAGTACTTC.

This clonotype was seen ten or more times. The V call is TRBV28, the J call TRBJ2-1, with TRBD1 as a possible D gene (6 bases). This CDR3 is 15 amino acids long. Trimming stripped 4 bases from V and 9 bases from J, with 19 bases between. The germline gives CDR1 MDHEN, CDR2 SYDVKM. CDR3 nucleotides: TGTGCCAGCAGTTCGCCGGTTCAGGGGCGTTCTGAGCAGTTCTTC. It encodes CASSSPVQGRSEQFF.

The chain uses TRBV18 and TRBJ2-7; 7 bases line up with TRBD2. Losses at the gene ends were 8 bases for V and 4 bases for J; bases not matched to a gene: 8. Germline CDR1 KGHSH, CDR2 LQKENI. The CDR3 contains 13 residues. The CDR3 spells CASASGEVYEQYF. Written as DNA, the CDR3 is TGTGCCAGCGCTAGCGGAGAAGTTTACGAGCAGTACTTC. The full variable domain, with the rest looked up from reference TRBV18 and TRBJ2-7, is NAGVMQNPRHLVRRRGQEARLRCSPMKGHSHVYWYRQLPEEGLKFMVYLQKENIIDESGMPKERFSAEFPKEGPSILRIQQVVRGDSAAYFCASASGEVYEQYFGPGTRLTVT.

This clonotype was counted only a few times. V usage is TRBV30 and J usage is TRBJ2-5; D is uncertain. The length of the CDR3 is 11 residues. Germline V gene lookup returns CDR1 GTSNPN and CDR2 SVGIG (reference sequence). Trimming took off 0 bases at V and 5 bases at J, with 4 bases between the two ends. The CDR3 bases are TGTGCCTGGAGTGTACAGGAGACCCAGTACTTC. It translates to CAWSVQETQYF.

With respect to this clonotype: Being one base from a much bigger clone, this may be a read error. The V call is TRBV20-1, the J call TRBJ2-7; 10 bases line up with TRBD2. The CDR3 loop spans 13 amino acids. Germline V CDR1 and CDR2: DFQATT, SNEGSKA (reference sequence). CDR3 nucleotide sequence: TGCAGTGTTGGGACTAGCGTATCCTACAAGCAGTACTTC. Its translation is CSVGTSVSYKQYF.

This clonotype turned up a few times. The CDR3 region has the DNA TGCAGTGCTAGAGATTTTTCTAGCGGGTTCCAAGAGACCCAGTACTTC. It codes for CSARDFSSGFQETQYF. V and J are TRBV20-1 and TRBJ2-5; 8 bases fit TRBD2. The length of the CDR3 is 16 residues. Germline V gene lookup returns CDR1 DFQATT and CDR2 SNEGSKA (reference sequence). The trim removed 0 bases at V and 1 base at J, leaving 7 bases unmatched.

A single count supports this clonotype. The J gene is TRBJ2-7, the V gene TRBV12-3 or TRBV12-4; D gene ambiguous. This CDR3 comprises 14 residues. V was trimmed by 5 bases and J by 2 bases, leaving 13 bases between them. The CDR3 spells CASSPQFPPYEQYF. DNA for the CDR3: TGTGCCAGCAGTCCCCAGTTTCCTCCCTACGAGCAGTACTTC.

This clonotype appeared many times. The chain joins TRBV4-1 to TRBJ2-7; 9 bases fit TRBD2. The trim removed 4 bases at V and 7 bases at J, leaving 11 bases unmatched. The CDR3 consists of 15 residues. CDR1 and CDR2 (germline): MGHRA, YSYEKL. This CDR3 reads CASSLSSGDLGEQYF. CDR3 DNA sequence: TGCGCCAGCAGCCTGTCTAGCGGGGACTTAGGGGAGCAGTACTTC.

With respect to this clonotype: A much larger clonotype is one base distant, so this may be a read error. The chain links TRBV29-1 to TRBJ2-1; D possibly uses TRBD1 or TRBD2 (5 bases each). In germline, CDR1 is SQVTM, CDR2 ANQGSEA. This CDR3 comprises 14 residues. CDR3 protein: CSGVGTRFYNEKFF. The CDR3 DNA is TGCAGCGGAGTCGGGACCCGATTCTACAATGAGAAGTTCTTC.

This clonotype was found many times. The chain is built from TRBV12-3 or TRBV12-4 and TRBJ2-7; 11 bases are a match to TRBD2. This CDR3 has 14 residues. With V trimmed by 3 bases and J by 4 bases, 2 bases remained unmatched. CDR3 loop: CASSLGTSGYEQYF. The CDR3 bases are TGTGCCAGCAGTTTGGGGACTAGCGGTTACGAGCAGTACTTC.

V gene TRBV2 combines with J gene TRBJ2-1; 8 bases are shared with TRBD2. There are 15 residues in the CDR3. Germline V gene data show CDR1 as SNHLY and CDR2 as FYNNEI. Unmatched junction bases numbered 8, after V lost 4 bases and J lost 6 bases. The CDR3 DNA sequence: TGTGCCAGCAGTGGTAGCGGGGCCCCGGGCAATGAGCAGTTCTTC. This translates into CASSGSGAPGNEQFF.

This clonotype was detected ten times or more. V usage is TRBV28 and J usage is TRBJ1-2; tentatively, D is TRBD1 (6 bases). Trimming took off 2 bases at V and 5 bases at J, with 12 bases between the two ends. The germline CDR1 and CDR2 sequences are MDHEN and SYDVKM. This CDR3 comprises 14 residues. The CDR3 region is CASSLSSRGYGYTF. The CDR3 coding sequence is TGTGCCAGCAGTTTAAGCTCCAGGGGATATGGCTACACCTTC.

This clonotype was seen a handful of times. This sequence joins TRBV24-1 and TRBJ2-2; D is perhaps TRBD1 (5 bases). Germline loops: CDR1 KGHDR, CDR2 SFDVKD. This CDR3 comprises 14 residues. V lost 10 bases to trimming and J lost 4 bases, with 15 bases between them. CDR3 in amino acids: CATSDRPLTGELFF. The DNA for the CDR3 is TGTGCCACTTCCGACAGACCTCTCACCGGGGAGCTGTTTTTT.

This clonotype has ten or more counts. The V and J genes are TRBV12-3 or TRBV12-4 and TRBJ1-1, with D hard to call. CDR3 length equals 14 residues. V dropped 3 bases and J dropped 1 base, with 9 bases sitting between them. The CDR3 loop reads CASSFRTKNTEAFF. In DNA, the CDR3 is TGTGCCAGCAGTTTCAGGACGAAGAACACTGAAGCTTTCTTT.

This clonotype came up many times. J is TRBJ2-2 and V is TRBV30; unclear D gene. This CDR3 region has 13 residues. The V gene lost 3 bases and the J gene lost 5 bases, with 10 bases spanning the gap. CDR1 GTSNPN and CDR2 SVGIG come from the germline V gene (reference sequence). CDR3 coding DNA: TGTGCCTGGAGCCGAACTAATACCGGGGAGCTGTTTTTT. This codes for CAWSRTNTGELFF.